One sample yielded the 4 T cell receptor beta chains listed below, sequenced in a study of T cells in Graves' hyperthyroidism and ophthalmopathy. There were TCR beta CDR3 regions amplified from RNA transcripts. Carried out on the TCR CDR3, a first-round RT-PCR used the HTBI primer set. One entry per CDR3 protein results from TCRdb running MiXCR on the multiplex PCR reads. The sample records about 480,000 distinct CDR3 sequences, approximately 25% being singletons. Sequencing was done on a sample of blood. Receptors originate from a woman between 25 and 40 years old with Graves' ophthalmopathy.

In this sample, this clonotype turned up many times. In DNA, the CDR3 is TGTGCCAGCAGTAGACTTTTCTCCTACGAGCAGTACTTC. Its translation is CASSRLFSYEQYF. The chain has TRBV27 and TRBJ2-7, with no clear D. Germline CDR1 and CDR2: MNHEY and SMNVEV (reference sequence). The V gene lost 5 bases and the J gene lost 0 bases, with 8 bases spanning the gap. CDR3 size: 13 residues.

The table lists this clonotype with a few counts. The chain carries TRBV7-8 and TRBJ2-2; tentative D call: TRBD1 (5 bases). Germline CDR1 reads SGHVS; CDR2 reads FQNEAQ. Trimming removed 5 bases from V and 4 bases from J, with 11 bases in between. The CDR3 has 14 residues. CDR3 region: CASSLDRFTGELFF. The CDR3, as DNA: TGTGCCAGCAGCCTCGACAGATTCACCGGGGAGCTGTTTTTT.

CDR3 sequence (DNA): TGTGCCAGTAGTATAGACAGGGGCACCGGGGAGCTGTTTTTT. Amino acid sequence: CASSIDRGTGELFF. The chain carries TRBV19 and TRBJ2-2; a weak D match, TRBD1 (6 bases). The CDR3 loop spans 14 amino acids. Trimming removed 0 bases at V and 4 bases at J, with 6 bases between. Germline V gene sequence: CDR1 LNHDA, CDR2 SQIVND (reference sequence).

In this sample, this clonotype turned up a few times. The chain joins TRBV28 to TRBJ1-5; 7 bases agree with TRBD1. The V segment lost 2 bases and the J segment 7 bases; nucleotides outside the gene matches: 5. The CDR3 is made up of 14 amino acids. Germline CDR1 reads MDHEN; CDR2 reads SYDVKM. The CDR3: CASSLRQGMQPQHF. The CDR3 DNA is TGTGCCAGCAGTTTACGACAGGGTATGCAGCCCCAGCATTTT.